The source of this TCR beta chain is a study of blood T cell repertoires in COVID-19. Authors' methods: Amplified reference gene primers provided the basis for estimating nucleated cell counts. The method was immunoSEQ multiplex PCR; TCRdb's version includes in-frame clones alone and lacks a portion of them. V, J and clone size are taken as reported in that table, and D and trimming were inferred from the DNA itself. The table has more than 60,000 clones, approximately 90% seen once; the top ten hold around a tenth. The germline gives CDR1 SGHAT, CDR2 FQNNGV. There are 16 residues in the CDR3. Trimming removed 5 bases from V and 5 bases from J, with 21 bases in between. Clinical histories supplied by participants themselves formed the basis of cohort assignment.

What was sequenced was PBMCs or T cells enriched from blood (not recorded which). The chain joins TRBV11-2 to TRBJ2-5; a possible D gene is TRBD2 (7 bases). This receptor was taken from a woman aged 40 to 55 who had recovered from COVID-19. This CDR3 reads CASSNTDRWEGETQYF. CDR3 nucleotides: TGTGCCAGCAGCAATACCGACAGGTGGGAGGGGGAGACCCAGTACTTC.